This T cell receptor beta chain was captured by sequencing in a study of PD-1 blockade in classical Hodgkin lymphoma. General study results and limits: Newly diagnosed patients had baseline TCR diversity that was reportedly lower than that of healthy donors. CD4+ TCR diversity climbed significantly by C4D1, unlike CD8+ TCR diversity.

A note on this clone: As yet, its antigen is unknown.

Every patient relapsed after autologous stem cell transplantation, and brentuximab vedotin exposure varied. Negative magnetic selection isolated CD4+ T cells from thawed PBMCs. Relapsed/refractory classical Hodgkin lymphoma patients had complete, partial or progressive responses. The repertoire was sequenced with immunoSEQ multiplex PCR; TCRdb's copy has only in-frame clones and lacks some. The repertoire holds more than 25,000 clones, 65% to 90% seen once, with approximately 2.4% in the top ten. The CDR3 runs to 15 residues. Germline trimming cut 2 bases from V and 6 bases from J; bases unmatched to any gene: 6. Germline assignment: CDR1 MDHEN and CDR2 SYDVKM.

The chain joins TRBV28 to TRBJ2-2; 7 nucleotides align to TRBD2. This specimen consisted of CD4+ T cells from blood, obtained at baseline. This clonotype was obtained from a human donor with classical Hodgkin lymphoma. The CDR3 nucleotides read TGTGCCAGCAGTTTAAACGGGGGGATCGCCGGGGAGCTGTTTTTT. Amino acids: CASSLNGGIAGELFF.